Below, 13 T cell receptor beta chains from the same sample are listed, as sequenced in a study of identical twins. TCRdb called the 5' RACE reads again in MiXCR, with one record for every CDR3 protein. The sample shows nearly 650,000 distinct CDR3 sequences, just over 7% of them seen only once. The same data also went into a second study, on yellow fever vaccine responses in identical twins.

The specimen sequenced was PBMCs. All receptors derive from a woman younger than 35 in good health.

J is TRBJ2-7 and V is TRBV5-6; D not resolved. Germline V gives CDR1 SGHDT, CDR2 YYEEEE. The CDR3 has 14 amino acids. V was trimmed by 1 base and J by 5 bases, leaving 13 bases between them. The CDR3 loop is CASSLWLDFHEQYF. CDR3 nucleotide sequence: TGTGCCAGCAGCTTGTGGCTAGATTTCCACGAGCAGTACTTC.

The CDR3: CASSLLLAGSKETQYF. CDR3 coding DNA: TGTGCCAGCAGTTTACTCCTAGCGGGGTCCAAAGAGACCCAGTACTTC. The V call is TRBV12-3 or TRBV12-4, the J call TRBJ2-5, with TRBD2 identical over 9 bases. The CDR3 runs to 16 residues. Losses at the gene ends were 2 bases for V and 3 bases for J; bases not matched to a gene: 7.

This clonotype occurred many times. The V and J genes are TRBV29-1 and TRBJ2-3; D is unclear. CDR3 length equals 10 residues. Germline CDR1 is SQVTM and CDR2 is ANQGSEA. Trimming removed 7 bases at V and 2 bases at J, with 4 bases between. As DNA, the CDR3 is TGCAGCGGGGCCACAGATACGCAGTATTTT. Translation: CSGATDTQYF.

The V gene is TRBV12-3 or TRBV12-4, the J gene TRBJ2-7; tentative D call: TRBD1 (6 bases). With 6 bases removed from V and 8 bases from J, the gap between germline ends came to 14 bases. CDR3 length: 12 residues. Written as DNA, the CDR3 is TGTGCCAGCAGCCCGGACAGACTAAAGCAGTACGTC. This gives the protein CASSPDRLKQYV.

This rearrangement joins TRBV4-1 to TRBJ1-6, with 7 bases fitting TRBD1. This CDR3 is built from 16 residues. V lost 5 bases and J lost 7; bases outside the gene matches: 11. Germline CDR1 and CDR2: MGHRA and YSYEKL. The CDR3 spells CASSTGQELRNSPLHF. The CDR3 nucleotides read TGCGCCAGCAGCACCGGACAGGAGCTGAGGAATTCACCCCTCCACTTT.

Only a few counts were recorded for this clonotype. The V gene is TRBV6-5, the J gene TRBJ1-1, with D hard to call. V was cut by 7 bases and J by 0 bases, with 9 bases left in between. Germline CDR1 is MNHEY and CDR2 is SVGAGI. This CDR3 has 13 amino acids. The CDR3 sequence: CASISWVNTEAFF. The CDR3 DNA reads TGTGCCAGCATTTCCTGGGTGAACACTGAAGCTTTCTTT.

The genes are TRBV3-1 and TRBJ2-7; D is unresolved. The germline V and J ends were trimmed by 2 bases and 5 bases, with 10 bases remaining between them. Germline CDR1 reads LGHDT; CDR2 reads YNNKEL (reference sequence). The CDR3 has 13 residues. The CDR3 DNA reads TGTGCCAGCAGCCAACCTCAAAGCCACGAGCAGTACTTC. Encoded protein: CASSQPQSHEQYF.

This clonotype was seen a few times. The gene calls are TRBV4-2 and TRBJ2-2; 12 positions agree with TRBD1. After removal of 0 bases from V and 4 bases from J, the junction contained 3 bases not matched to a gene. CDR1 is LGHNA and CDR2 is YNFKEQ in the germline V gene. This CDR3 is built from 17 residues. DNA for the CDR3: TGTGCCAGCAGCCAAGAGGGGACAGGGGGCGGCACCGGGGAGCTGTTTTTT. Translation: CASSQEGTGGGTGELFF.

V gene TRBV24-1 combines with J gene TRBJ2-1, with D perhaps matching TRBD2 (6 bases). This CDR3 contains 15 residues. Germline CDR1 KGHDR, CDR2 SFDVKD. The V and J ends lost 3 bases and 5 bases respectively, with 13 bases between them. The CDR3 DNA sequence: TGTGCCACCAGTGATACGGGGGTCGGCCACAATGAGCAGTTCTTC. It codes for CATSDTGVGHNEQFF.

The chain carries TRBV29-1 and TRBJ2-3; 8 bases agree with TRBD1. CDR1 is SQVTM and CDR2 is ANQGSEA in the germline V gene. The CDR3 is 13 residues long. Losses at the gene ends were 7 bases for V and 4 bases for J; bases not matched to a gene: 7. Here the CDR3 DNA reads TGCAGCGCCGGACAGGGTACCTCAGATACGCAGTATTTT. Translation gives CSAGQGTSDTQYF.

This clonotype was counted ten times or more. The V and J genes are TRBV7-9 and TRBJ2-7, with 8 bases aligning to TRBD1. Looked up from germline, CDR1 is SEHNR and CDR2 is FQNEAQ (reference sequence). The V segment lost 7 bases and the J segment 2 bases; nucleotides outside the gene matches: 7. This CDR3 region has 14 residues. The CDR3 sequence: CASNEIQGAYEQYF. CDR3 in DNA: TGTGCCAGCAACGAAATACAGGGGGCCTACGAGCAGTACTTC.

This clonotype was seen at least ten times. The V call is TRBV6-1, the J call TRBJ1-6; D is uncertain. V was shortened by 6 bases and J by 1 base, with 10 bases between the two germline ends. This CDR3 spans 15 amino acids. Germline CDR1 MNHNS, CDR2 SASEGT. CDR3 residues: CASREEGSYNSPLHF. The CDR3 bases are TGTGCCAGCAGGGAGGAAGGATCCTATAATTCACCCCTCCACTTT.

There are a few counts of this clonotype. The chain employs TRBV4-1 and TRBJ1-1; no reliable D call. The germline CDR1 and CDR2 sequences are MGHRA and YSYEKL. V lost 0 bases and J 11 bases, leaving 7 bases between the germline ends. The CDR3 is made up of 11 amino acids. CDR3 region: CASSQDLLAFF. The CDR3 DNA is TGCGCCAGCAGCCAAGATCTTTTGGCTTTCTTT.